Listed below are T cell receptor beta chains from one sample, sequenced in a study of shared clonotypes between healthy human individuals. TCRdb's table, derived via immunoSEQ multiplex PCR, lists solely in-frame clones and lacks some. The sample includes 2,500,000 or so clones, about 90% of them seen just once. The sequenced material came from naive CD4+ T cells from PBMCs. Source of these receptors: a man aged 18 to 30 in good health. Some clones in this sample may be carry-over from other donors' samples. CDR3s include the opening cysteine and the closing phenylalanine or tryptophan. Each record gives: J gene, clone size, CDR3 length, D gene, V gene, CDR3 DNA, CDR3 protein. The D gene is left open where the match is weak. Only part of the rows carry a size: once, few, many, or a class if the clone is expanded.

j_call: TRBJ1-5
clone_size: .
cdr3_length: 14
d_call: TRBD1
v_call: TRBV27
cdr3_nt: TGTGCCAGCAGTTTCCAGGGGGCAGGTCAGCCCCAGCATTTT
cdr3_aa: CASSFQGAGQPQHF

j_call: TRBJ1-2
clone_size: .
cdr3_length: 14
d_call: .
v_call: TRBV19
cdr3_nt: TGTGCCAGTACAATCCCGGGACAAGCCTATGGCTACACCTTC
cdr3_aa: CASTIPGQAYGYTF

j_call: TRBJ1-1
clone_size: .
cdr3_length: 16
d_call: .
v_call: TRBV6-6
cdr3_nt: TGTGCCAGCAGTTACCCGGTAGGGGGACTGAACACTGAAGCTTTCTTT
cdr3_aa: CASSYPVGGLNTEAFF

j_call: TRBJ2-5
clone_size: .
cdr3_length: 17
d_call: .
v_call: TRBV25-1
cdr3_nt: TGTGCCAGCAGTGAATATAGGGCTAGCGGAGGGGGGGAGACCCAGTACTTC
cdr3_aa: CASSEYRASGGGETQYF

j_call: TRBJ1-5
clone_size: .
cdr3_length: 15
d_call: .
v_call: TRBV6-5
cdr3_nt: TGTGCCAGCAGTTACGAGTCAGCAGGGAATCAGCCCCAGCATTTT
cdr3_aa: CASSYESAGNQPQHF

j_call: TRBJ2-5
clone_size: once
cdr3_length: 15
d_call: TRBD1
v_call: TRBV5-1
cdr3_nt: TGCGCCAGCAGCTTTCAACAGGGGGCCGGGGAGACCCAGTACTTC
cdr3_aa: CASSFQQGAGETQYF

j_call: TRBJ2-7
clone_size: .
cdr3_length: 18
d_call: TRBD2
v_call: TRBV11-2
cdr3_nt: TGTGCCAGCAGCTTCACCCTCCTAGCGGGAGACCTAGCCGTTGAGCAGTACTTC
cdr3_aa: CASSFTLLAGDLAVEQYF

j_call: TRBJ2-1
clone_size: .
cdr3_length: 17
d_call: TRBD2
v_call: TRBV7-9
cdr3_nt: TGTGCCAGCAGCTTACGGGGACCCTCTAGCGGGAGGGCTGAGCAGTTCTTC
cdr3_aa: CASSLRGPSSGRAEQFF

j_call: TRBJ1-2
clone_size: .
cdr3_length: 13
d_call: .
v_call: TRBV5-1
cdr3_nt: TGCGCCAGCAGCTTGGCGGGCCGGTCGGGGGGCACCTTC
cdr3_aa: CASSLAGRSGGTF

j_call: TRBJ1-2
clone_size: once
cdr3_length: 15
d_call: .
v_call: TRBV5-1
cdr3_nt: TGCGCCAGCAGCCCGCGCCTCGCCCCTTGGTATGGCTACACCTTC
cdr3_aa: CASSPRLAPWYGYTF

j_call: TRBJ2-5
clone_size: .
cdr3_length: 13
d_call: .
v_call: TRBV28
cdr3_nt: TGTGCCAGCAGCCCCCGCCAGTTGGAGACCCAGTACTTC
cdr3_aa: CASSPRQLETQYF

j_call: TRBJ2-3
clone_size: .
cdr3_length: 16
d_call: .
v_call: TRBV7-9
cdr3_nt: TGTGCCAGCAGCTTACTGGGCGGGACTAGCACAGATACGCAGTATTTT
cdr3_aa: CASSLLGGTSTDTQYF

j_call: TRBJ1-2
clone_size: .
cdr3_length: 14
d_call: .
v_call: TRBV7-9
cdr3_nt: TGTGCCAGCAGCTTAGACCGAGACGGCTATGGCTACACCTTC
cdr3_aa: CASSLDRDGYGYTF

j_call: TRBJ2-3
clone_size: .
cdr3_length: 14
d_call: .
v_call: TRBV7-2
cdr3_nt: TGTGCCAGCAGCTTAAACAGGTACACAGATACGCAGTATTTT
cdr3_aa: CASSLNRYTDTQYF

j_call: TRBJ2-7
clone_size: .
cdr3_length: 14
d_call: TRBD1
v_call: TRBV30
cdr3_nt: TGTGCCTGGAGTCCGGGACAGGGGGCGGTTGAGCAGTACTTC
cdr3_aa: CAWSPGQGAVEQYF

j_call: TRBJ2-5
clone_size: .
cdr3_length: 15
d_call: TRBD2
v_call: TRBV2
cdr3_nt: TGTGCCAGCAGTGAGGATCGAGCGGGAGAAGAGACCCAGTACTTC
cdr3_aa: CASSEDRAGEETQYF

j_call: TRBJ2-3
clone_size: .
cdr3_length: 16
d_call: .
v_call: TRBV2
cdr3_nt: TGTGCCAGCAGTGAATACCGGGCCCCCAGATCAGATACGCAGTATTTT
cdr3_aa: CASSEYRAPRSDTQYF

j_call: TRBJ2-7
clone_size: .
cdr3_length: 15
d_call: TRBD1
v_call: TRBV18
cdr3_nt: TGTGCCAGCTCACCACCGGGACAGGGACTTTACGAGCAGTACTTC
cdr3_aa: CASSPPGQGLYEQYF

j_call: TRBJ2-7
clone_size: .
cdr3_length: 15
d_call: TRBD2
v_call: TRBV10-2
cdr3_nt: TGCGCCAGCAGTGACCGTTCCGGGACTACCTACGAGCAGTACTTC
cdr3_aa: CASSDRSGTTYEQYF

j_call: TRBJ2-1
clone_size: .
cdr3_length: 17
d_call: TRBD2
v_call: TRBV28
cdr3_nt: TGTGCCAGCAGCAAAAGGCAGGAGCGGGAGAACTACAATGAGCAGTTCTTC
cdr3_aa: CASSKRQERENYNEQFF

j_call: TRBJ1-1
clone_size: once
cdr3_length: 17
d_call: .
v_call: TRBV28
cdr3_nt: TGTGCCAGCAGCCGCGCGGTGATAAACCCGATGAACACTGAAGCTTTCTTT
cdr3_aa: CASSRAVINPMNTEAFF

j_call: TRBJ2-7
clone_size: .
cdr3_length: 14
d_call: .
v_call: TRBV6-1
cdr3_nt: TGTGCCAGCAGTCCTACAAGGGAGACCTACGAGCAGTACTTC
cdr3_aa: CASSPTRETYEQYF

j_call: TRBJ1-1
clone_size: .
cdr3_length: 13
d_call: .
v_call: TRBV29-1
cdr3_nt: TGCAGCGTAGCCCTCCGGGTGGACACTGAAGCTTTCTTT
cdr3_aa: CSVALRVDTEAFF

j_call: TRBJ1-5
clone_size: .
cdr3_length: 15
d_call: .
v_call: TRBV28
cdr3_nt: TGTGCCAGGAGGGCAGGACGCCTTAGCAATCAGCCCCAGCATTTT
cdr3_aa: CARRAGRLSNQPQHF

j_call: TRBJ1-5
clone_size: few
cdr3_length: 14
d_call: .
v_call: TRBV7-6
cdr3_nt: TGTGCCAGCAGCTTAGGACAGAATAATCAGCCCCAGCATTTT
cdr3_aa: CASSLGQNNQPQHF

j_call: TRBJ2-7
clone_size: .
cdr3_length: 17
d_call: TRBD1
v_call: TRBV5-1
cdr3_nt: TGCGCCAGCAGCTTGATTGCCTCAGGGGGTTTCTCCTACGAGCAGTACTTC
cdr3_aa: CASSLIASGGFSYEQYF

j_call: TRBJ1-1
clone_size: .
cdr3_length: 15
d_call: .
v_call: TRBV4-3
cdr3_nt: TGCGCCAGCAGCCAAGAGCTACTGGGATTCACTGAAGCTTTCTTT
cdr3_aa: CASSQELLGFTEAFF

j_call: TRBJ2-1
clone_size: .
cdr3_length: 18
d_call: .
v_call: TRBV7-7
cdr3_nt: TGTGCCAGCAGCTTAGGCTTACAGGGTCTTGGCTCCTACAATGAGCAGTTCTTC
cdr3_aa: CASSLGLQGLGSYNEQFF

j_call: TRBJ2-1
clone_size: .
cdr3_length: 15
d_call: .
v_call: TRBV7-2
cdr3_nt: TGTGCCAGCAGCTTAGTGGGCTCATCCTACAATGAGCAGTTCTTC
cdr3_aa: CASSLVGSSYNEQFF

j_call: TRBJ2-3
clone_size: .
cdr3_length: 18
d_call: TRBD2
v_call: TRBV27
cdr3_nt: TGTGCCAGCAGTCCGAAGCGGGAGCCCCTTAGTGGCACAGATACGCAGTATTTT
cdr3_aa: CASSPKREPLSGTDTQYF

j_call: TRBJ2-5
clone_size: .
cdr3_length: 15
d_call: TRBD1
v_call: TRBV7-2
cdr3_nt: TGTGCCAGCAGCTTAATGGGACAGGGTCAAGAGACCCAGTACTTC
cdr3_aa: CASSLMGQGQETQYF

j_call: TRBJ1-3
clone_size: .
cdr3_length: 16
d_call: TRBD1
v_call: TRBV28
cdr3_nt: TGTGCCAGCAGCACCCCGGCGTCAGGGGGAGGAAACACCATATATTTT
cdr3_aa: CASSTPASGGGNTIYF

j_call: TRBJ2-7
clone_size: once
cdr3_length: 15
d_call: TRBD2
v_call: TRBV5-8
cdr3_nt: TGTGCCAGCAGCCAACGACTAGCGGGCTCCTACGAGCAGTACTTC
cdr3_aa: CASSQRLAGSYEQYF

j_call: TRBJ1-1
clone_size: once
cdr3_length: 13
d_call: .
v_call: TRBV28
cdr3_nt: TGTGCCAGCAGTTTACCCTTGAACACTGAAGCTTTCTTT
cdr3_aa: CASSLPLNTEAFF

j_call: TRBJ1-1
clone_size: .
cdr3_length: 13
d_call: .
v_call: TRBV30
cdr3_nt: TGTGCCTGGAGGAACGCCGGGGGAACTGAAGCTTTCTTT
cdr3_aa: CAWRNAGGTEAFF

j_call: TRBJ2-1
clone_size: .
cdr3_length: 15
d_call: .
v_call: TRBV7-9
cdr3_nt: TGTGCCAGCAGCTTGAGCGGACTCCAGGGGAATGAGCAGTTCTTC
cdr3_aa: CASSLSGLQGNEQFF

j_call: TRBJ1-2
clone_size: .
cdr3_length: 15
d_call: TRBD1
v_call: TRBV5-4
cdr3_nt: TGTGCCAGCAGCTGGCAAGACAGGGGCCGGAGTCGCTACACCTTC
cdr3_aa: CASSWQDRGRSRYTF

j_call: TRBJ1-1
clone_size: few
cdr3_length: 11
d_call: .
v_call: TRBV30
cdr3_nt: TGTGCCTGGGGGGAGAGCGCTGAAGCTTTCTTT
cdr3_aa: CAWGESAEAFF

j_call: TRBJ2-5
clone_size: .
cdr3_length: 14
d_call: .
v_call: TRBV2
cdr3_nt: TGTGCCAGCATCTCAACCAGCGCCCAAGAGACCCAGTACTTC
cdr3_aa: CASISTSAQETQYF

j_call: TRBJ1-1
clone_size: few
cdr3_length: 13
d_call: .
v_call: TRBV11-2
cdr3_nt: TGTGCCAGCAGCATCAGACTGGCCACTGAAGCTTTCTTT
cdr3_aa: CASSIRLATEAFF

j_call: TRBJ1-1
clone_size: .
cdr3_length: 14
d_call: TRBD1
v_call: TRBV5-1
cdr3_nt: TGCGCCAGCAGCCCAAGAGGGGGCCGTACTGAAGCTTTCTTT
cdr3_aa: CASSPRGGRTEAFF

j_call: TRBJ1-4
clone_size: .
cdr3_length: 17
d_call: .
v_call: TRBV27
cdr3_nt: TGTGCCAGCAGTTCCCTAGGAGCGGGGGCAACTAATGAAAAACTGTTTTTT
cdr3_aa: CASSSLGAGATNEKLFF

j_call: TRBJ2-5
clone_size: .
cdr3_length: 17
d_call: TRBD2
v_call: TRBV13
cdr3_nt: TGTGCCAGCAGCCCCGGGACTAGCGGGACCCGACAAGAGACCCAGTACTTC
cdr3_aa: CASSPGTSGTRQETQYF

j_call: TRBJ2-5
clone_size: .
cdr3_length: 14
d_call: .
v_call: TRBV5-1
cdr3_nt: TGCGCCAGCAGCTTGGATGGAGGTGGAGGGACCCAGTACTTC
cdr3_aa: CASSLDGGGGTQYF

j_call: TRBJ1-1
clone_size: .
cdr3_length: 15
d_call: .
v_call: TRBV28
cdr3_nt: TGTGCCAGCAGTTTTATGCCCAATTTAGTCACTGAAGCTTTCTTT
cdr3_aa: CASSFMPNLVTEAFF

j_call: TRBJ2-3
clone_size: .
cdr3_length: 16
d_call: TRBD2
v_call: TRBV11-3
cdr3_nt: TGTGCCAGCAGCTACGCCGGGACTACAGGCACAGATACGCAGTATTTT
cdr3_aa: CASSYAGTTGTDTQYF

j_call: TRBJ2-5
clone_size: .
cdr3_length: 12
d_call: TRBD2
v_call: TRBV29-1
cdr3_nt: TGCAGCGCCTCGGGAGGGCAGGAGACCCAGTACTTC
cdr3_aa: CSASGGQETQYF

j_call: TRBJ1-3
clone_size: .
cdr3_length: 14
d_call: .
v_call: TRBV5-6
cdr3_nt: TGTGCCAGCAGCCCCGCCGGGTGGGGAAACACCATATATTTT
cdr3_aa: CASSPAGWGNTIYF

j_call: TRBJ2-7
clone_size: .
cdr3_length: 14
d_call: TRBD2
v_call: TRBV19
cdr3_nt: TGTGCCAGTAGACTACTAGCGGGAGGCGGCGAGCAGTACTTC
cdr3_aa: CASRLLAGGGEQYF

j_call: TRBJ1-2
clone_size: .
cdr3_length: 19
d_call: .
v_call: TRBV28
cdr3_nt: TGTGCCAGCAGTTTACCCCGGTATCGGGACTCCAAAAGCCACTATGGCTACACCTTC
cdr3_aa: CASSLPRYRDSKSHYGYTF

j_call: TRBJ1-2
clone_size: .
cdr3_length: 16
d_call: .
v_call: TRBV28
cdr3_nt: TGTGCCAGCGGCCGGTTTCAGGGAGGAGGGAACTATGGCTACACCTTC
cdr3_aa: CASGRFQGGGNYGYTF

j_call: TRBJ2-7
clone_size: once
cdr3_length: 17
d_call: TRBD2
v_call: TRBV4-2
cdr3_nt: TGTGCCAGCAGCCAGGGTCCTAGCGGGAGGGACAACTACGAGCAGTACTTC
cdr3_aa: CASSQGPSGRDNYEQYF

j_call: TRBJ2-3
clone_size: .
cdr3_length: 13
d_call: .
v_call: TRBV30
cdr3_nt: TGTGCCTGGACCCCAGACGACACAGATACGCAGTATTTT
cdr3_aa: CAWTPDDTDTQYF

j_call: TRBJ1-1
clone_size: .
cdr3_length: 13
d_call: .
v_call: TRBV5-1
cdr3_nt: TGCGCCAGCAGTGGGGGGTGGAACACTGAAGCTTTCTTT
cdr3_aa: CASSGGWNTEAFF